This TCR beta chain was recorded in a study of T cell clonotyping in hematopoietic cell transplantation. Recipients were bled about 28 days pretransplant and at posttransplant days 30, 100, 180. Deletions cut 0 bases from V and 8 bases from J, with 10 bases between. The germline V gene encodes CDR1 MGHDK and CDR2 SYGVNS. This CDR3 has 13 amino acids. Assay: immunoSEQ multiplex PCR; the TCRdb copy retains only in-frame clones and omits some. The table includes more than 7,000 clones, 75% to 85% detected once. Sequenced here: PBMCs, sampled 180 days after allogeneic stem cell transplant. V usage is TRBV25-1 and J usage is TRBJ1-2; maybe TRBD1 (5 bases). This clonotype was obtained from a female patient between 30 and 40 years old who had an allogeneic stem cell transplant, so the T cells may come from the graft donor. Some clones in this sample may be carry-over from other donors' samples. The CDR3 region has the DNA TGTGCCAGCAGTGAATATTGGGACGCGGGCTACACCTTC. This codes for CASSEYWDAGYTF.